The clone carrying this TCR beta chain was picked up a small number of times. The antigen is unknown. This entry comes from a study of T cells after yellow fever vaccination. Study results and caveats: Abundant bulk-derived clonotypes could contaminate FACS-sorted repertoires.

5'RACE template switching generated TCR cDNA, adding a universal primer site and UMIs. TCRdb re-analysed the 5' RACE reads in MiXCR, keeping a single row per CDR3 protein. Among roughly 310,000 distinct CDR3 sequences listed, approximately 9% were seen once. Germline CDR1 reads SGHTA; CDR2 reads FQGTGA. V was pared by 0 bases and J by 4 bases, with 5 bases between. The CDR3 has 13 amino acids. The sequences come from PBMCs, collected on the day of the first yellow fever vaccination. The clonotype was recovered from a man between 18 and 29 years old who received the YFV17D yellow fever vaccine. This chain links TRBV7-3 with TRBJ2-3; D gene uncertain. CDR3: CASSLTFSDTQYF. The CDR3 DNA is TGTGCCAGCAGCTTAACGTTTTCAGATACGCAGTATTTT.